This T cell receptor (beta chain) was identified during a study of CD8 T cells in ankylosing spondylitis. A remark on this clonotype: Its antigen is as yet unknown.

TCRdb analysed the 5' RACE reads with MiXCR anew, one entry per CDR3 protein. The sample has more than 600,000 distinct CDR3 sequences; roughly 19% are singletons. The study, taken as a whole, reports: Significant enrichment of disease-linked clones was reportedly seen in matched ankylosing spondylitis synovial fluid. What appeared characteristic of ankylosing spondylitis blood was a TCR beta motif of fewer than ten highly homologous variants. Clones linked to disease, bearing a CD8+ phenotype, were relatively rare in peripheral blood.

This clonotype originated in a male donor with ankylosing spondylitis. Specimen: blood, either unsorted or a sorted T cell fraction (not recorded which).

As DNA, the CDR3 is TGTGCCACACTAGGAGTGTCGAATGAGCAGTTCTTC. It encodes CATLGVSNEQFF. The rearrangement joins TRBV4-2 to TRBJ2-1, with a tentative D call TRBD2 (5 bases). The CDR3 runs 12 residues. From germline, CDR1 is LGHNA and CDR2 YNFKEQ. V gave up 10 bases and J gave up 7 bases, with 14 bases separating them.